The present entry profiles one TCR beta chain with its context. This entry is derived from a study of blood T cell repertoires in COVID-19. At the level of the study: Whether acute or convalescent, the COVID-19 samples came from the United States, Italy and Spain. The analysed material was cDNA or gDNA that came from T cells, B-cell-depleted T cells, or PBMCs.

As handled by the study authors: Amplifying reference gene primers gave estimates of nucleated cell counts. The data were produced by immunoSEQ multiplex PCR, yet TCRdb's version contains in-frame clones alone and is incomplete. V, J and clone size are taken as reported in that table, and D and trimming were inferred from the DNA itself. The table includes approximately 110,000 clones, more than 70% detected once. CDR1 is SGDLS, CDR2 YYNGEE, per germline. V shed 3 bases, J shed 2 bases, and the junction held 4 bases outside the gene matches. CDR3 length: 14 residues. The source is a woman of 80 years or more with COVID-19, enrolled during active disease. The chain carries TRBV9 and TRBJ2-7; TRBD2 matches 8 bases. Material for sequencing was peripheral blood. DNA for the CDR3: TGTGCCAGCAGCGAGCGGGAGTACCCCTACGAGCAGTACTTC. It yields the protein CASSEREYPYEQYF.